The entry below describes one TCR beta chain. The source of the sample is a study of OX40 agonist ivuxolimab in advanced cancers. Study-wide background: One hepatocellular carcinoma and a couple of cutaneous melanoma patients partially responded.

The table came from immunoSEQ multiplex PCR; TCRdb's copy has only in-frame clones and leaves some out. The data show 55,000 to 75,000 clones, about 90% seen once. Germline loops: CDR1 KGHSH, CDR2 LQKENI. The V gene end was trimmed by 4 bases and the J gene end by 10 bases; junction bases not matched to a gene: 3. The CDR3 is made up of 14 amino acids. The source is an adult with an advanced solid tumor such as melanoma, head and neck, liver or kidney cancer. The material was CD4+ or CD8+ T cells sorted from blood, obtained in a trial of the OX40 agonist ivuxolimab. The chain joins TRBV18 to TRBJ2-1; 14 nucleotides line up with TRBD2. CDR3 bases: TGTGCCAGCTCACTAGGGACTAGCGGGAGAGAGCAGTTCTTC. Protein: CASSLGTSGREQFF.